Given below is one T cell receptor (beta chain) in context. The data stem from a study of control samples from healthy donors and cancer patients. The CDR3 runs 14 residues. Germline V gives CDR1 KGHDR, CDR2 SFDVKD. With 3 bases clipped from V and 6 bases from J, the junction kept 7 bases outside the gene matches. Profiling relied on immunoSEQ multiplex PCR, and the TCRdb table lists in-frame clones only, not all of them. The repertoire holds 75,000 to 90,000 clones, with about 83% as singletons. The chain is built from TRBV24-1 and TRBJ2-7; 7 bases are a match to TRBD1. This clonotype was obtained from a woman in her thirties or forties in good health. Sequencing was performed on blood. The CDR3 protein is CATSDTDRDGEQYF. The CDR3 bases are TGTGCCACCAGTGATACAGACAGGGATGGCGAGCAGTACTTC.